This T cell receptor beta chain was found in a study of blood T cell repertoires in COVID-19. The CDR3 is 14 amino acids. V lost 4 bases to trimming and J lost 2 bases, with 10 bases between them. Germline loops: CDR1 MNHEY, CDR2 SMNVEV (reference sequence). Original analysis: Scientists estimated how many nucleated cells there were by amplifying reference gene primers. Measured with immunoSEQ multiplex PCR; TCRdb has only the in-frame clones, and not every one. The V and J calls and clone size are taken from that table; D and trimming were inferred from the DNA. The sample contains roughly 160,000 clones, over 70% of which appear only once. Regarding this clone: Other DNA sequences of this sample code for an identical CDR3.

Cohorts were assigned according to the clinical history that participants reported. The clonotype comes from a woman aged 60-75 years who had recovered from COVID-19. The sequenced sample was PBMCs or T cells enriched from blood (not recorded which). The genes are TRBV27 and TRBJ2-3; tentatively, D is TRBD2 (5 bases). The CDR3 DNA reads TGTGCCAGCAGTTCCGGACTGGACACAGATACGCAGTATTTT. Its protein product is CASSSGLDTDTQYF.